This T cell receptor beta chain was identified in a study of PD-1 blockade in classical Hodgkin lymphoma. Study-wide context: With a 2-week interval, patients received intravenous nivolumab at 3 mg/kg. Overall study results and limits: Only CD4+ TCR diversity, not CD8+, had risen significantly by C4D1.

As regards this clone: Its antigen is undetermined.

The data were produced by immunoSEQ multiplex PCR, yet TCRdb's version contains in-frame clones alone and is incomplete. The profile covers 25,000 to 35,000 clones, with about 72% appearing a single time and 3.5% to 4.5% taken by the ten largest. The sample's time point: cycle 4 day 1 (C4D1), after 5 to 7 weeks of nivolumab. Patients all relapsed after autologous stem cell transplantation, and there was variation in brentuximab vedotin exposure. Progressive disease, partial response or complete response was each patient's best response. V was pared by 4 bases and J by 5 bases, with 13 bases of the junction left unmatched. Per the germline V gene, CDR1 is LNHDA and CDR2 is SQIVND (reference sequence). CDR3 size: 16 residues.

The sequence was obtained from a human donor with classical Hodgkin lymphoma. The chain employs TRBV19 and TRBJ2-7; TRBD2 aligns across 8 bases. Sequencing used peripheral blood mononuclear cells (PBMCs), obtained before the fourth cycle of nivolumab. The CDR3 DNA follows: TGTGCCAGTAGTACACTAGCGGTCCAAGGAGGCAACGAGCAGTACTTC. Its translation: CASSTLAVQGGNEQYF.